These T cell receptor beta chains were read from a single sample in a study of T cell responses to AZD1222 COVID-19 vaccine. The protocol was immunoSEQ multiplex PCR, while the TCRdb copy is restricted to in-frame clones and leaves out a portion. This table has more than 90,000 clones, roughly 89% appearing once. The material was peripheral blood, obtained 28 days after the second AZD1222 dose. All receptors come from an adult who received the AZD1222 COVID-19 vaccine. CDR3s include the opening cysteine and the closing phenylalanine or tryptophan. Fields, in order: J gene, V gene, clone size, D gene, CDR3 DNA, CDR3 protein. The D gene is left open where the match is weak. The size entry is marked missing in some rows and otherwise reads once, few, many or a size class.

TRBJ1-5 TRBV30 - - TGTGCCTGGAGTATCGGGGTATTGAGCAATCAGCCCCAGCATTTT CAWSIGVLSNQPQHF
TRBJ1-2 TRBV16 - - TGTGCCAGCAGCCAATTCGGGGTTTGGGGCTACACCTTC CASSQFGVWGYTF
TRBJ1-5 TRBV2 - TRBD1 TGTGCCAGCAGTCGGCAGACAGGGGTCAATCAGCCCCAGCATTTT CASSRQTGVNQPQHF
TRBJ2-1 TRBV3-1/TRBV3-2 - - TGTGCCAGCAGCCATATAATAGGGGATTACAATGAGCAGTTCTTC CASSHIIGDYNEQFF
TRBJ1-2 TRBV7-8 - TRBD1 TGTGCCAGCAGCTTAGTCCCACAGGGGCCCTATGGCTACACCTTC CASSLVPQGPYGYTF
TRBJ2-3 TRBV23-1 - - TGCGCCAGCAGTCAATCGGGCAGCGCTTCTAACTTTTCTAGCACAGATACGCAGTATTTT CASSQSGSASNFSSTDTQYF
TRBJ1-2 TRBV4-2 - - TGTGCCAGCAGCCAAAACCCCCAGATGGCGGGGGCGAATGGCTACACCTTC CASSQNPQMAGANGYTF
TRBJ2-7 TRBV2 - - TGTGCCAGCAGTGATCCAGGGGGACTTACCTACGAGCAGTACTTC CASSDPGGLTYEQYF
TRBJ1-3 TRBV2 - - TGTGCCAGCAGTGAGTCAGGAAACACCATATATTTT CASSESGNTIYF
TRBJ2-7 TRBV5-5 - - TGTGCCAGCGTGGGGTACGAGCAGTACTTC CASVGYEQYF
TRBJ2-7 TRBV28 - - TGTGCCAGCAGTGCGAGACTAGGGGCCTCCTACGAGCAGTACTTC CASSARLGASYEQYF
TRBJ1-6 TRBV27 - - TGTGCCAGCAGCGCAAGAGGGGGTTCACCCCTCCACTTT CASSARGGSPLHF
TRBJ1-5 TRBV19 - - TGTGCCAGCCAGGATAACAGTCGCGGGGGCAATCAGCCCCAGCATTTT CASQDNSRGGNQPQHF
TRBJ1-1 TRBV7-3 once - TGTGCCAGCAGCACAGGGAAGGGCACTGAAGCTTTCTTT CASSTGKGTEAFF
TRBJ2-3 TRBV12-1 - - TGTGCCAGCAGCTTTGTGGAGGGACTCCAAACAGATACGCAGTATTTT CASSFVEGLQTDTQYF
TRBJ1-4 TRBV6-5 - - TGTGCCAGCAGTTTTAAGGGAATTCGGGAAAAACTGTTTTTT CASSFKGIREKLFF
TRBJ2-7 TRBV5-1 - - TGCGCCAGCAGCTTTGGGAGTGGAGGGGAGGAGCAGTACTTC CASSFGSGGEEQYF
TRBJ2-5 TRBV14 - - TGTGCCAGCAGCCCGATTCGTGGGACAAGGGAGACCCAGTACTTC CASSPIRGTRETQYF
TRBJ2-1 TRBV11-2 - TRBD2 TGTGCCAGCAGGTTAGCGGGGGGGCCTATTTCCTCCTACAATGAGCAGTTCTTC CASRLAGGPISSYNEQFF
TRBJ1-5 TRBV27 - - TGTGCCAGCAGTTTATCGTCAGCTAGCAATCAGCCCCAGCATTTT CASSLSSASNQPQHF
TRBJ1-1 TRBV6-2/TRBV6-3 - - TGTGCCAGCAGTCCCCGACCGGTTATGAACACTGAAGCTTTCTTT CASSPRPVMNTEAFF
TRBJ1-6 TRBV3-1/TRBV3-2 - - TGTGCCAGCAGCCAAGTTACGGGTATCAATTCACCCCTCCACTTT CASSQVTGINSPLHF
TRBJ2-1 TRBV7-2 - TRBD2 TGTGCCAGCAGTTACGACCTAGCGGGAGGGCGTAGGTATGAGCAGTTCTTC CASSYDLAGGRRYEQFF
TRBJ2-1 TRBV5-3 once - TGTGCCAGATCACCCGGACTCTTCCTCCAGTTCTTC CARSPGLFLQFF
TRBJ2-7 TRBV13 - TRBD2 TGTGCCAGCAGCTTAGGGAGACTAGCGGGAGGGCCCGACGAGCAGTACTTC CASSLGRLAGGPDEQYF
TRBJ1-1 TRBV5-8 few - TGTGCCAGCAGCTTGTTGGGGGGAGGCACTGAAGCTTTCTTT CASSLLGGGTEAFF
TRBJ1-3 TRBV5-4 few - TGTGCCAGCAGCTTCCCCGCTGGAAACACCATATATTTT CASSFPAGNTIYF
TRBJ1-2 TRBV5-1 - - TGCGCCAGCAGCTTGGGGCAGGGAGGTCGGGGCTACACCTTC CASSLGQGGRGYTF
TRBJ1-1 TRBV2 - - TGTGCCAGCAGCGGTCAGGTAAACACTGAAGCTTTCTTT CASSGQVNTEAFF
TRBJ1-5 TRBV6-1 - TRBD1 TGTGCCAGCAGTGAAGGGTTAGGGACAGGGTCTACTCAGCCCCAGCATTTT CASSEGLGTGSTQPQHF
TRBJ2-7 TRBV7-9 - - TGTGCCAGCAGCCTCGGACATGAAAGGGAGCAGTACTTC CASSLGHEREQYF